This T cell receptor (beta chain) was found in a study of shared clonotypes between healthy human individuals. V was pared by 0 bases and J by 2 bases, with 12 bases between. The CDR3 loop spans 15 amino acids. Germline V lookup: CDR1 SGHRS, CDR2 YFSETQ. Each sample came from a Caucasian adult donor living in Nashville, Tennessee. TCRdb's copy holds only in-frame clones and misses some; the assay was immunoSEQ multiplex PCR. The sample shows approximately 2.5 million clones, around nine tenths of them seen only once. On this clone: Its antigen remains unknown.

Study-level findings and limits: Clonotypes shared by all four sorted-subset donors had higher generation probabilities than non-shared clonotypes. It was only blood that was sampled, and tissue repertoires likely differ.

The rearrangement links TRBV5-1 to TRBJ2-7, with D possibly TRBD2 on 6 matching bases. The sequence came from a man in his late teens or twenties in good health. Sequenced material: naive CD4+ T cells sorted from blood. The subset here: CD45RA+ positively selected. CDR3 coding DNA: TGCGCCAGCAGCTTGGGGTGGGGGGTACCCTACGAGCAGTACTTC. It codes for CASSLGWGVPYEQYF.